Each of the 13 T cell receptor beta chains below was sequenced from the same sample in a study of T cell repertoires in ileal Crohn's disease. Time point indicated: neoterminal ileum biopsy at postoperative endoscopy, about 6 months after surgery. Here immunoSEQ multiplex PCR was the method, and the copy in TCRdb shows in-frame clones only, minus some. This table has about 11,000 clones, around 75% appearing once. Sequencing input: ileal tissue. All receptors come from an adult with Crohn's disease.

This chain links TRBV4-2 with TRBJ1-4; 8 bases agree with TRBD1. In germline, CDR1 is LGHNA, CDR2 YNFKEQ. CDR3 length: 16 amino acids. Trimming took 0 bases from V and 8 from J; bases not matched to a gene: 8. CDR3 DNA: TGTGCCAGCAGCCAAGAGGGGGGGACAGGAGGAGAAAAACTGTTTTTT. Its translation: CASSQEGGTGGEKLFF.

By sample fraction, this clone is large (0.1 to 1%). J is TRBJ1-2 and V is TRBV4-2, with 8 positions matching TRBD1. The germline V gene has CDR1 LGHNA and CDR2 YNFKEQ. J gave up 5 bases and V 1 base, and 6 bases lay outside the gene matches. The CDR3 runs 15 residues. CDR3 protein: CASSQGEGQDYGYTF. CDR3 coding DNA: TGTGCCAGCAGCCAAGGTGAGGGACAGGATTATGGCTACACCTTC.

The chain employs TRBV7-2 and TRBJ1-1; TRBD1 agrees at 8 bases. Looked up from germline, CDR1 is SGHTA and CDR2 is FQGNSA. CDR3 size: 13 residues. With V trimmed by 4 bases and J by 4 bases, 2 bases remained unmatched. Here the CDR3 reads CASSSGGRTEAFF. CDR3 nucleotides: TGTGCCAGCAGCTCAGGGGGCCGCACTGAAGCTTTCTTT.

This rearrangement joins TRBV27 to TRBJ2-3, with a possible D match to TRBD1 (6 bases). The germline V and J ends were trimmed by 5 bases and 3 bases, with 18 bases remaining between them. The CDR3 spans 16 residues. Germline lookup yields CDR1 MNHEY and CDR2 SMNVEV (reference sequence). Here the CDR3 reads CASSTRVGGRTDTQYF. For the CDR3, the DNA is TGTGCCAGCAGTACCAGGGTAGGGGGAAGAACAGATACGCAGTATTTT.

The genes are TRBV18 and TRBJ2-5; D possibly corresponds to TRBD1 (5 bases). Judging by the DNA end, TRBJ2-7 fits better; the J call may be wrong. This CDR3 has 14 residues. Germline V gene data show CDR1 as KGHSH and CDR2 as LQKENI. Here the CDR3 DNA reads TGTGCCAGCTCACCCAGACAGCTAGTCTACGAGCAGTACTTC. The encoded protein is CASSPRQLVYEQYF.

The rearrangement uses TRBV5-1 and TRBJ2-7, with 8 bases aligning to TRBD1. Looked up from germline, CDR1 is SGHRS and CDR2 is YFSETQ. The V segment lost 4 bases and the J segment 4 bases; nucleotides outside the gene matches: 4. This CDR3 is 13 amino acids long. This CDR3 is CASSAGGRYEQYF. DNA of the CDR3: TGCGCCAGCAGCGCAGGGGGCAGGTACGAGCAGTACTTC. Full variable domain (missing parts from reference TRBV5-1 and TRBJ2-7): KAGVTQTPRYLIKTRGQQVTLSCSPISGHRSVSWYQQTPGQGLQFLFEYFSETQRNKGNFPGRFSGRQFSNSRSEMNVSTLELGDSALYLCASSAGGRYEQYFGPGTRLTVT.

The chain carries TRBV6-5 and TRBJ2-1; 9 bases fit TRBD1. V dropped 5 bases and J dropped 8; count of bases not matched to a gene: 1. There are 12 residues in the CDR3. Germline V lookup: CDR1 MNHEY, CDR2 SVGAGI. The CDR3 here is CASSTGGDEQFF. The DNA for the CDR3 is TGTGCCAGCAGTACAGGGGGCGATGAGCAGTTCTTC.

The count of this clone is one. This chain joins TRBV2 and TRBJ2-7; TRBD1 matches 7 bases. Germline CDR1 and CDR2: SNHLY and FYNNEI. V was pared by 3 bases and J by 5 bases, with 10 bases of the junction left unmatched. The length of the CDR3 is 15 residues. CDR3 in DNA: TGTGCCAGCAGTGACCGAAGACAGGGTCGAGACGAGCAGTACTTC. This encodes CASSDRRQGRDEQYF.

The V gene is TRBV2, the J gene TRBJ1-1, with 7 bases fitting TRBD1. The germline gives CDR1 SNHLY, CDR2 FYNNEI. The CDR3 spans 14 residues. The J segment lost 0 bases and the V segment lost 7 bases, leaving 5 bases of the junction unmatched. CDR3 coding DNA: TGTGCCAGCATTATGACAGGGCTGAACACTGAAGCTTTCTTT. It specifies CASIMTGLNTEAFF.

In its sample, this clone was seen a few times. V gene TRBV29-1 combines with J gene TRBJ2-2; D perhaps matches TRBD1 (5 bases). Germline CDR1 SQVTM, CDR2 ANQGSEA. The V end was cut by 7 bases, the J end by 1 base, with 13 bases between. The CDR3 is 14 residues long. CDR3 in amino acids: CSARPGQNTGELFF. The DNA for the CDR3 is TGCAGCGCTAGACCAGGGCAGAACACCGGGGAGCTGTTTTTT.

This clone has just a few counts. The V and J genes are TRBV9 and TRBJ2-1; 7 nucleotides line up with TRBD1. The CDR3 length is 14 residues. The germline gives CDR1 SGDLS, CDR2 YYNGEE. Trimming cost V 0 bases and J 4 bases; bases outside gene matches: 1. CDR3 loop: CASSVEDRYNEQFF. DNA for the CDR3: TGTGCCAGCAGCGTAGAGGACAGGTACAATGAGCAGTTCTTC.

The chain joins TRBV5-1 to TRBJ2-4, with TRBD1 identical over 9 bases. Trimming at V came to 8 bases and at J to 5 bases, leaving 5 bases not matched to a gene. Germline lookup yields CDR1 SGHRS and CDR2 YFSETQ. This CDR3 is 13 amino acids long. As DNA, the CDR3 is TGCGCCAGTAAACAGGGGGCGGAAAACATTCAGTACTTC. Translated, it gives CASKQGAENIQYF.

The chain combines TRBV7-2 with TRBJ2-7; D gene ambiguous. CDR3 size: 14 residues. Trimming removed 4 bases at V and 2 bases at J, with 12 bases between. The germline gives CDR1 SGHTA, CDR2 FQGNSA. This CDR3 is CASSSGGWTYEQYF. The CDR3 nucleotides are TGTGCCAGCAGCTCCGGCGGCTGGACCTACGAGCAGTACTTC. Combining the CDR3 with reference TRBV7-2 and TRBJ2-7 gives the whole variable domain GAGVSQSPSNKVTEKGKDVELRCDPISGHTALYWYRQSLGQGLEFLIYFQGNSAPDKSGLPSDRFSAERTGGSVSTLTIQRTQQEDSAVYLCASSSGGWTYEQYFGPGTRLTVT.